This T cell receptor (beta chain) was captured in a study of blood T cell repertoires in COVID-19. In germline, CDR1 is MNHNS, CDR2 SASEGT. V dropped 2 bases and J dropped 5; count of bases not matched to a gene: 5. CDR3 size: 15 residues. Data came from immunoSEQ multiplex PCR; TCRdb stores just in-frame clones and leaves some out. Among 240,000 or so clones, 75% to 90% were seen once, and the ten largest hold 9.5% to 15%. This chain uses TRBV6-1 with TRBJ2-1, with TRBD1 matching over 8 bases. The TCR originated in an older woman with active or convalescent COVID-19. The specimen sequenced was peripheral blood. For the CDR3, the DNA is TGTGCCAGCAGTGAAAGGCTGACAGGGGACAATGAGCAGTTCTTC. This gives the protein CASSERLTGDNEQFF.